This T cell receptor beta chain was identified during a study of technical replicates of blood from a few donors. Sequencing used immunoSEQ multiplex PCR; TCRdb keeps in-frame clones, though not all of them. The table lists more than 90,000 clones, 90% to 96% of them singletons, with over 0.2% in the top ten. A single count supports this clone. V shed 3 bases, J shed 4 bases, and the junction held 3 bases outside the gene matches. In germline, CDR1 is MDHEN, CDR2 SYDVKM. This CDR3 region has 14 residues. This rearrangement joins TRBV28 to TRBJ2-7; 10 bases agree with TRBD1. Sequences were obtained from T cells isolated from PBMCs. The clonotype was recovered from a human donor in good health. The CDR3 DNA reads TGTGCCAGCAGTTTGACAGGGGGCGTTTACGAGCAGTACTTC. This encodes CASSLTGGVYEQYF.